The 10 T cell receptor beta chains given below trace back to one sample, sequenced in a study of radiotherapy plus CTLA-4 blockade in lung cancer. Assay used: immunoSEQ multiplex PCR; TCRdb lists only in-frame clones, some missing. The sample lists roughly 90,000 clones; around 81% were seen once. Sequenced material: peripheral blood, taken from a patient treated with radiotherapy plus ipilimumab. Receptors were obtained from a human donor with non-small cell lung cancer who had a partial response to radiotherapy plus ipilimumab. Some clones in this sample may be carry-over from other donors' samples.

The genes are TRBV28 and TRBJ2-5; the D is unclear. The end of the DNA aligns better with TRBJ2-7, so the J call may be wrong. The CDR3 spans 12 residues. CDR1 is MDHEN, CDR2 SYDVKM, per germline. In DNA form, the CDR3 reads TGTGCCAGCAGTGGCGGTTTCTACGAGCAGTACTTC. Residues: CASSGGFYEQYF.

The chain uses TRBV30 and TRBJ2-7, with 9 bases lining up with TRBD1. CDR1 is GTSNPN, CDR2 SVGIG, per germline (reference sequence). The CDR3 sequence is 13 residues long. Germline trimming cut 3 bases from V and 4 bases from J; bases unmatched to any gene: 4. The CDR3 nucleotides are TGTGCCTGGAGGGACAGGGGCGTTTACGAGCAGTACTTC. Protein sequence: CAWRDRGVYEQYF.

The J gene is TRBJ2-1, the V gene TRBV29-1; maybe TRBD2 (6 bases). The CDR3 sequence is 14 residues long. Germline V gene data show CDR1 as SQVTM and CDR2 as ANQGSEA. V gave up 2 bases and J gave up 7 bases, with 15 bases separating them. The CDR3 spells CSVEQGGVGNEQFF. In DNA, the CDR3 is TGCAGCGTTGAACAGGGAGGTGTGGGTAATGAGCAGTTCTTC.

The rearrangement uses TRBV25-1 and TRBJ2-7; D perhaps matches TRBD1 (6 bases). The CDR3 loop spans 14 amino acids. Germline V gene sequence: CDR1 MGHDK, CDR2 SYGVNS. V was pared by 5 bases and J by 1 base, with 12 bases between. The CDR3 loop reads CASSRQQGSYEQYF. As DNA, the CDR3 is TGTGCCAGCAGTAGGCAACAGGGATCCTACGAGCAGTACTTC.

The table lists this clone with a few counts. CDR3 loop: CASRPGQSYNEQFF. DNA for the CDR3: TGTGCCAGCAGACCGGGACAGAGCTACAATGAGCAGTTCTTC. The chain recombines TRBV28 with TRBJ2-1; 7 bases align to TRBD1. The CDR3 runs 14 residues. Unmatched junction bases numbered 5, after V lost 6 bases and J lost 3 bases. Germline V CDR1 and CDR2: MDHEN, SYDVKM.

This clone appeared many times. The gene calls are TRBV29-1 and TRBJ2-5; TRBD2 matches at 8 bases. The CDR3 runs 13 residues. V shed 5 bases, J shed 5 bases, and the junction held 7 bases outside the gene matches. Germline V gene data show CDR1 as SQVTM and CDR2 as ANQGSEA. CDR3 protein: CSVPGGAGETQYF. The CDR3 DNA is TGCAGCGTTCCCGGGGGGGCCGGGGAGACCCAGTACTTC.

The CDR3 region has the DNA TGCGCCAGCAGCCCCGGACAGGGAGTAAATGGCTACACCTTC. It yields the protein CASSPGQGVNGYTF. The genes are TRBV5-1 and TRBJ1-2, with TRBD1 identical over 8 bases. This CDR3 comprises 14 residues. Germline values: CDR1 SGHRS, CDR2 YFSETQ. V was clipped by 4 bases and J by 6 bases; unmatched bases: 8.

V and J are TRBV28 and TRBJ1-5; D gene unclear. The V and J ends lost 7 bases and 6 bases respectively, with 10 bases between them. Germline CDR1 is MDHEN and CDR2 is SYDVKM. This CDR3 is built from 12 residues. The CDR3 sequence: CASTINSQPQHF. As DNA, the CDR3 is TGTGCCAGCACCATTAATAGTCAGCCCCAGCATTTT.

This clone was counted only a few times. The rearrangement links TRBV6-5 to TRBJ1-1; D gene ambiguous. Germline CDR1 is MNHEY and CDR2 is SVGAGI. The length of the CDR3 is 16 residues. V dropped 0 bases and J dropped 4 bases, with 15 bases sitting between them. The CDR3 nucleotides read TGTGCCAGCAGTTACTCGACCCCCGAGGATGGCACTGAAGCTTTCTTT. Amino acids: CASSYSTPEDGTEAFF.

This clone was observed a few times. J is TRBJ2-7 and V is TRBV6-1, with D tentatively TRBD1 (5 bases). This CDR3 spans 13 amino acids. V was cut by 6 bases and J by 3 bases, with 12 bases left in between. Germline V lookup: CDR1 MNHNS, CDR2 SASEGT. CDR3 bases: TGTGCCAGCAGCAGGGCCTCTAACTACGAGCAGTACTTC. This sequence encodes CASSRASNYEQYF.